This TCR beta chain was retrieved from a study of CD8 T cells in ankylosing spondylitis. Notes on the study in general: Disease-linked clones, CD8+, were relatively rare in peripheral blood. Characteristic, it appeared, of ankylosing spondylitis blood was a TCR beta motif of roughly 8 highly homologous variants.

MiXCR was run by TCRdb on the 5' RACE reads, yielding one entry per CDR3 protein. The sample holds 800,000 to 900,000 distinct CDR3 sequences; roughly 12% are singletons and the top ten take less than 0.65%. This CDR3 has 14 residues. Germline V CDR1 and CDR2: SGHRS, YFSETQ. The V and J ends lost 4 bases and 4 bases, in that order; junction bases with no gene match: 4. Notes on this clonotype: Its antigen is currently unknown.

This sequence originates from a male donor with ankylosing spondylitis. The sample consisted of blood, either unsorted or a sorted T cell fraction (not recorded which). The chain combines TRBV5-1 with TRBJ2-1; 8 positions match TRBD2. The CDR3 coding sequence is TGCGCCAGCAGCATTAGCGGGGAGTACAATGAGCAGTTCTTC. Its protein is CASSISGEYNEQFF.